These 29 T cell receptor beta chains were all obtained from the same sample, sequenced in a study of blood T cell repertoires in COVID-19. Some clones are missing from TCRdb's copy, which holds only in-frame ones; the method was immunoSEQ multiplex PCR. The table has 200,000 to 300,000 clones, approximately 90% seen once. The sequenced sample was peripheral blood. Receptors originate from a woman in her thirties or forties with acute or convalescent COVID-19.

The rearrangement links TRBV7-6 to TRBJ1-4, with 7 bases lining up with TRBD1. Germline lookup yields CDR1 SGHVS and CDR2 FNYEAQ. This CDR3 region has 15 residues. After removal of 4 bases from V and 5 bases from J, the junction contained 7 bases not matched to a gene. CDR3 sequence: CASSSRDSRNEKLFF. In DNA, the CDR3 is TGTGCCAGCAGCTCTCGGGACAGCAGGAATGAAAAACTGTTTTTT.

The V call is TRBV6-1, the J call TRBJ1-2; the D is unclear. V dropped 0 bases and J dropped 6 bases, with 5 bases sitting between them. Germline CDR1 is MNHNS and CDR2 is SASEGT. The CDR3 has 12 residues. In nucleotides, the CDR3 is TGTGCCAGCAGTGAAGCCGAGGATGGCTACACCTTC. Translated: CASSEAEDGYTF.

The chain links TRBV15 to TRBJ2-7; 8 bases are shared with TRBD1. J lost 6 bases, V lost 3 bases, and 4 bases had no gene match. Germline CDR1 is LNHNV and CDR2 is YYDKDF (reference sequence). CDR3 length equals 13 residues. The CDR3 spells CATSRDRVGEQYV. The CDR3 nucleotides are TGTGCCACCAGCAGGGACAGGGTAGGCGAGCAGTACGTC.

V is TRBV6-2 or TRBV6-3 and J is TRBJ2-7; D gene unclear. V was cut by 1 base and J by 3 bases, with 7 bases left in between. This CDR3 has 13 residues. The germline CDR1 and CDR2 sequences are MNHEY and SVGEGT. CDR3: CASSYYALYEQYV. The CDR3, as DNA: TGTGCCAGCAGTTACTATGCGCTCTACGAGCAGTACGTC.

The J gene is TRBJ1-2, the V gene TRBV10-1; 9 nucleotides align to TRBD1. After removal of 2 bases from V and 8 bases from J, the junction contained 3 bases not matched to a gene. Germline CDR1 reads WNHNN; CDR2 reads SYGVQD (reference sequence). This CDR3 region has 13 residues. This CDR3 is CASSEGTGQGYTF. In DNA form, the CDR3 reads TGCGCCAGCAGTGAGGGGACAGGGCAAGGCTACACCTTC.

The rearrangement joins TRBV7-9 to TRBJ2-2; a possible D gene is TRBD1 (6 bases). The CDR3 spans 13 residues. Germline V gene data show CDR1 as SEHNR and CDR2 as FQNEAQ (reference sequence). V lost 5 bases and J lost 7, with 11 bases in between. DNA for the CDR3: TGTGCCAGCAGCAGCGACAGGTTCGGGGAGCTGTTTTTT. Encoded protein: CASSSDRFGELFF. Based on the CDR3 plus reference TRBV7-9 and TRBJ2-2, the full variable domain is DTGVSQNPRHKITKRGQNVTFRCDPISEHNRLYWYRQTLGQGPEFLTYFQNEAQLEKSRLLSDRFSAERPKGSFSTLEIQRTEQGDSAMYLCASSSDRFGELFFGEGSRLTVL.

This chain joins TRBV11-2 and TRBJ1-6; the D is unclear. Trimming pared 6 bases from V and 0 bases from J, leaving 12 bases between. This CDR3 is built from 16 residues. Germline V CDR1 and CDR2: SGHAT, FQNNGV. The CDR3 bases are TGTGCCAGCAGTTCGGGGTTAAGCTCCTATAATTCACCCCTCCACTTT. This translates into CASSSGLSSYNSPLHF.

The gene calls are TRBV30 and TRBJ2-5, with 10 nucleotides matching TRBD2. V shed 4 bases, J shed 1 base, and the junction held 0 bases outside the gene matches. This CDR3 comprises 13 residues. Germline CDR1 reads GTSNPN; CDR2 reads SVGIG (reference sequence). CDR3 coding DNA: TGTGCCTGGATAGCGGGGGGCCAAGAGACCCAGTACTTC. Its translation: CAWIAGGQETQYF.

The chain is built from TRBV6-1 and TRBJ2-1, with 9 bases that match TRBD2. V lost 3 bases and J lost 1; bases outside the gene matches: 7. The CDR3 covers 17 residues. Germline CDR1 MNHNS, CDR2 SASEGT. The CDR3 DNA is TGTGCCAGCAGTGATATGGCACTAGCGGGTTCCTACAATGAGCAGTTCTTC. Translated, it gives CASSDMALAGSYNEQFF.

The chain has TRBV28 and TRBJ1-5; 7 bases agree with TRBD1. CDR3 length: 16 amino acids. Germline CDR1 and CDR2: MDHEN and SYDVKM. V gave up 5 bases and J gave up 0 bases; unmatched junction bases: 7. The CDR3 loop is CASSPGTVLSNQPQHF. In nucleotides, the CDR3 is TGTGCCAGCAGTCCGGGGACAGTCCTTAGCAATCAGCCCCAGCATTTT.

The chain combines TRBV3-1 (or the pseudogene TRBV3-2) with TRBJ2-1, with TRBD2 identical over 11 bases. The germline gives CDR1 LGHDT, CDR2 YNNKEL (reference sequence). Trimming took 6 bases from V and 8 from J; bases not matched to a gene: 6. The length of the CDR3 is 14 residues. The CDR3: CASSPLAGGHEQFF. CDR3 sequence (DNA): TGTGCCAGCAGTCCTTTAGCGGGGGGGCATGAGCAGTTCTTC.

The chain uses TRBV27 and TRBJ2-2, with a tentative D call TRBD2 (5 bases). Trimming cost V 2 bases and J 2 bases, with 6 bases left between them. CDR1 and CDR2 from the germline V gene are MNHEY and SMNVEV (reference sequence). The CDR3 runs 14 residues. The CDR3 DNA reads as TGTGCCAGCAGTTTAAGCGGAAACACCGGGGAGCTGTTTTTT. The encoded protein is CASSLSGNTGELFF.

The chain employs TRBV10-3 and TRBJ2-3; TRBD1 agrees at 7 bases. This CDR3 is built from 14 residues. With 8 bases clipped from V and 2 bases from J, the junction kept 7 bases outside the gene matches. Germline-derived CDR1 and CDR2 are ENHRY and SYGVKD. CDR3 in amino acids: CAIGRQGYTDTQYF. The CDR3 bases are TGTGCCATCGGGAGACAGGGTTACACAGATACGCAGTATTTT.

J is TRBJ2-2 and V is TRBV28, with D possibly being TRBD2 (5 bases). Germline-derived CDR1 and CDR2 are MDHEN and SYDVKM. The CDR3 has 18 residues. Trimming pared 5 bases from V and 0 bases from J, leaving 19 bases between. The CDR3 DNA follows: TGTGCCAGCAGTCCTCAGCTCGGACTTCCCACGAACACCGGGGAGCTGTTTTTT. This gives the protein CASSPQLGLPTNTGELFF.

The genes are TRBV29-1 and TRBJ1-1, with 11 bases fitting TRBD1. Germline CDR1 reads SQVTM; CDR2 reads ANQGSEA. With V trimmed by 7 bases and J by 1 base, 2 bases remained unmatched. The CDR3 sequence is 13 residues long. CDR3 nucleotide sequence: TGCAGCGGGACAGGGGGCCGGAACACTGAAGCTTTCTTT. It specifies CSGTGGRNTEAFF.

The rearrangement links TRBV11-2 to TRBJ2-1, with 11 bases fitting TRBD2. The CDR3 totals 14 residues. Trimming removed 10 bases from V and 6 bases from J; junction bases left unmatched: 8. CDR1 and CDR2 from the germline V gene are SGHAT and FQNNGV. CDR3 DNA: TGTGCCATGCACCCCGGACTAGCGGGCAATGAGCAGTTCTTC. Its translation: CAMHPGLAGNEQFF. The variable domain in full, with the rest retrieved from reference TRBV11-2 and TRBJ2-1, is EAGVAQSPRYKIIEKRQSVAFWCNPISGHATLYWYQQILGQGPKLLIQFQNNGVVDDSQLPKDRFSAERLKGVDSTLKIQPAKLEDSAVYLCAMHPGLAGNEQFFGPGTRLTVL.

V gene TRBV27 combines with J gene TRBJ1-1; tentative D call: TRBD1 (6 bases). This CDR3 comprises 14 residues. Germline lookup yields CDR1 MNHEY and CDR2 SMNVEV (reference sequence). V was clipped by 5 bases and J by 4 bases, with 14 bases between them. The CDR3 nucleotides read TGTGCCAGCAGTCCACAGGGTCGCGGCACTGAAGCTTTCTTT. Translation gives CASSPQGRGTEAFF.

The sample holds one count of this clone. This chain connects TRBV19 to TRBJ2-3; 10 bases fit TRBD2. Germline lookup yields CDR1 LNHDA and CDR2 SQIVND (reference sequence). The CDR3 consists of 15 residues. After removal of 6 bases from V and 2 bases from J, the junction contained 5 bases not matched to a gene. The DNA for the CDR3 is TGTGCCAGTAGGGTAGCGGGGGGTCCCACAGATACGCAGTATTTT. It encodes CASRVAGGPTDTQYF.

The rearrangement joins TRBV12-5 to TRBJ1-1; 7 bases agree with TRBD1. V shed 7 bases, J shed 6 bases, and the junction held 11 bases outside the gene matches. The CDR3 length is 14 residues. Per the germline V gene, CDR1 is LGHNT and CDR2 is FRNRAP. CDR3 protein: CASASTGWGSEAFF. The CDR3 nucleotides read TGTGCTAGTGCCTCGACAGGGTGGGGATCTGAAGCTTTCTTT.

The chain links TRBV6-5 to TRBJ1-1, with D unresolved. This CDR3 comprises 13 residues. The germline CDR1 and CDR2 sequences are MNHEY and SVGAGI. The V gene lost 2 bases and the J gene lost 1 base, with 5 bases spanning the gap. Here the CDR3 reads CASSYIQNTEAFF. The CDR3 nucleotides read TGTGCCAGCAGTTACATACAGAACACTGAAGCTTTCTTT.

The chain is built from TRBV5-1 and TRBJ1-1; 11 bases match TRBD1. V shed 3 bases and J 5 bases; nucleotides not matched to a gene: 3. The CDR3 totals 14 residues. Per the germline V gene, CDR1 is SGHRS and CDR2 is YFSETQ. The CDR3 coding sequence is TGCGCCAGCAGCTGGGGACAGGGGGAGACTGAAGCTTTCTTT. This translates into CASSWGQGETEAFF.

The chain uses TRBV5-6 and TRBJ1-3, with D tentatively TRBD1 (5 bases). V shed 2 bases and J shed 0 bases, with 12 bases lying between them. Germline lookup yields CDR1 SGHDT and CDR2 YYEEEE. CDR3 length: 16 residues. CDR3 sequence (DNA): TGTGCCAGCAGCTTAAAGGGGCCCCTCTCTGGAAACACCATATATTTT. Residues: CASSLKGPLSGNTIYF.

This rearrangement joins TRBV2 to TRBJ1-2; D perhaps matches TRBD1 (6 bases). CDR3 length: 15 amino acids. CDR1 SNHLY and CDR2 FYNNEI come from the germline V gene. With 2 bases removed from V and 2 bases from J, the gap between germline ends came to 12 bases. As DNA, the CDR3 is TGTGCCAGCAGTGAACCAGGGGCTCCCAACTATGGCTACACCTTC. Its translation is CASSEPGAPNYGYTF.

This clone appeared a single time. The chain is built from TRBV2 and TRBJ1-5, with 9 bases that match TRBD1. CDR3 size: 16 residues. Germline loops: CDR1 SNHLY, CDR2 FYNNEI. V lost 3 bases and J lost 2; bases outside the gene matches: 5. CDR3 bases: TGTGCCAGCAGTGATGGGGACAGGGTTGGCAATCAGCCCCAGCATTTT. Encoded protein: CASSDGDRVGNQPQHF.

The rearrangement uses TRBV30 and TRBJ1-5, with 9 nucleotides matching TRBD1. This CDR3 spans 13 amino acids. After removal of 3 bases from V and 7 bases from J, the junction contained 4 bases not matched to a gene. Germline values: CDR1 GTSNPN, CDR2 SVGIG (reference sequence). In nucleotides, the CDR3 is TGTGCCTGGAGGGACAGGGGAAGGCAGCCCCAGCATTTT. The encoded protein is CAWRDRGRQPQHF.

This clone appeared a few times. This chain joins TRBV29-1 and TRBJ2-6, with D possibly matching TRBD1 (6 bases). Germline CDR1 is SQVTM and CDR2 is ANQGSEA. The CDR3 covers 17 residues. Trimming took 0 bases from V and 3 from J, leaving 15 bases between them. The CDR3 spells CSVEDEAQGGGANVLTF. CDR3 DNA sequence: TGCAGCGTTGAAGATGAGGCACAGGGTGGTGGGGCCAACGTCCTGACTTTC.

The chain has TRBV5-8 and TRBJ1-3; D remains ambiguous. The CDR3 loop spans 13 amino acids. Trimming took off 6 bases at V and 0 bases at J, with 7 bases between the two ends. The V gene's germline CDR1 is SGHTS and CDR2 YDEGEE. The DNA for the CDR3 is TGTGCCAGCATGTTCCGCTCTGGAAACACCATATATTTT. Protein product: CASMFRSGNTIYF.

This sequence joins TRBV10-1 and TRBJ1-2; tentatively, D is TRBD1 (6 bases). V was cut by 3 bases and J by 7 bases, with 9 bases left in between. Germline values: CDR1 WNHNN, CDR2 SYGVQD (reference sequence). This CDR3 is built from 12 residues. The CDR3 spells CASSDGGFGYTF. The CDR3 DNA follows: TGCGCCAGCAGTGATGGGGGCTTTGGCTACACCTTC.

J is TRBJ2-2 and V is TRBV7-2; a possible D gene is TRBD1 (5 bases). The germline gives CDR1 SGHTA, CDR2 FQGNSA. The CDR3 runs 15 residues. Trimming cost V 6 bases and J 5 bases, with 16 bases left between them. The CDR3: CASRLAQGSTGELFF. In nucleotides, the CDR3 is TGTGCCAGCAGATTGGCTCAGGGTAGTACCGGGGAGCTGTTTTTT.